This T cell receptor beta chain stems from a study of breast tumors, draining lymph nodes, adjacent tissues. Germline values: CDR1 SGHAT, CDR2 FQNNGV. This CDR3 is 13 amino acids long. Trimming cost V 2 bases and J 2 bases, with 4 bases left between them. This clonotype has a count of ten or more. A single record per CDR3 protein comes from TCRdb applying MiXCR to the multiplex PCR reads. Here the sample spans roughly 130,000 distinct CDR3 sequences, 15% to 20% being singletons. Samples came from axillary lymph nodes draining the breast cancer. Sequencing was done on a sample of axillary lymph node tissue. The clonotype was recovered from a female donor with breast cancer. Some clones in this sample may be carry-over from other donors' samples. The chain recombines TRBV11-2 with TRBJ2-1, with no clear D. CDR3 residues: CASSLITYNEQFF. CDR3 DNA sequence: TGTGCCAGCAGCTTAATTACCTACAATGAGCAGTTCTTC. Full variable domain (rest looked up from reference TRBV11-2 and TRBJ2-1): EAGVAQSPRYKIIEKRQSVAFWCNPISGHATLYWYQQILGQGPKLLIQFQNNGVVDDSQLPKDRFSAERLKGVDSTLKIQPAKLEDSAVYLCASSLITYNEQFFGPGTRLTVL.